Listed below are T cell receptor beta chains from one sample, sequenced in a study of T cell changes during pregnancy in multiple sclerosis. TCRdb's table, derived via immunoSEQ multiplex PCR, lists solely in-frame clones and lacks some. The table lists 60,000 to 65,000 clones, over 80% of them singletons, with 2% to 2.5% in the top ten. Sequencing used peripheral blood, obtained in the first trimester of pregnancy. The receptors were sampled from a female donor with multiple sclerosis, enrolled in a pregnancy study. The CDR3 runs from the conserved cysteine through the conserved F or W. A D gene is named only where the DNA matches it firmly. A clone size is listed for some rows: how often the clone was seen (once, few, many), or a class if it is expanded.

TRBV7-9,TRBJ1-2,NA,TRBD1,CASSPSTGVGYTF,TGTGCCAGCAGCCCCTCGACAGGGGTAGGCTACACCTTC
TRBV19,TRBJ1-1,NA,NA,CASSSPTANTEAFF,TGTGCCAGTAGTAGCCCTACAGCGAACACTGAAGCTTTCTTT
TRBV27,TRBJ2-1,few,TRBD2,CASSSGLAYEQFF,TGTGCCAGCAGTTCGGGACTAGCGTATGAGCAGTTCTTC
TRBV2,TRBJ1-1,few,TRBD1,CASSRGQDHTEAFF,TGTGCCAGCAGTAGGGGACAGGACCACACTGAAGCTTTCTTT
TRBV6-4,TRBJ2-3,NA,TRBD2,CASSETSGRSDTQYF,TGTGCCAGCAGCGAGACTAGCGGGAGGTCAGATACGCAGTATTTT
TRBV5-1,TRBJ2-1,NA,TRBD2,CASSGLAGRSSYNEQFF,TGCGCCAGTTCGGGACTAGCGGGCCGCAGCTCCTACAATGAGCAGTTCTTC
TRBV4-2,TRBJ2-7,NA,NA,CASSQETTGIPYEQYF,TGTGCCAGCAGCCAAGAAACTACAGGGATACCCTACGAGCAGTACTTC
TRBV4-2,TRBJ2-2,NA,NA,CASSQDISAQNTGELFF,TGTGCCAGCAGCCAAGATATCAGCGCCCAGAACACCGGGGAGCTGTTTTTT
TRBV7-3,TRBJ2-2,NA,NA,CASSPKGGGVSGELFF,TGTGCCAGCAGCCCCAAAGGAGGGGGGGTGTCCGGGGAGCTGTTTTTT
TRBV5-1,TRBJ2-7,NA,NA,CASSLNYEQYF,TGCGCCAGCAGCCTAAACTACGAGCAGTACTTC
TRBV4-1,TRBJ1-3,NA,NA,CASSQVRPLSGNTIYF,TGCGCCAGCAGCCAAGTCAGGCCCCTTAGTGGAAACACCATATATTTT
TRBV15,TRBJ1-2,NA,NA,CATSRDQAYGYTF,TGTGCCACCAGCAGAGATCAAGCCTATGGCTACACCTTC
TRBV2,TRBJ2-3,NA,TRBD2,CASSEAWEGSDTQYF,TGTGCCAGCAGTGAAGCGTGGGAGGGCTCAGATACGCAGTATTTT
TRBV7-2,TRBJ2-5,NA,TRBD2,CASSSGLAGGHSETQYF,TGTGCCAGCAGCTCTGGACTAGCGGGAGGGCATTCAGAGACCCAGTACTTC
TRBV19,TRBJ2-7,NA,NA,CASSRDLTYEQYF,TGTGCCAGTAGCCGGGACTTGACCTACGAGCAGTACTTC
TRBV6-5,TRBJ2-1,NA,TRBD2,CASSYAGESYNEQFF,TGTGCCAGCAGTTACGCGGGAGAGTCCTACAATGAGCAGTTCTTC
TRBV27,TRBJ1-1,NA,NA,CASSRSRGGLNTEAFF,TGTGCCAGCAGTCGGTCTCGTGGGGGCCTAAACACTGAAGCTTTCTTT
TRBV5-4,TRBJ1-2,NA,TRBD1,CASSLAEDRVNYGYTF,TGTGCCAGCAGCTTGGCCGAGGACAGGGTGAACTATGGCTACACCTTC
TRBV4-1,TRBJ1-6,NA,TRBD1,CASSQSGTGVSPLHF,TGCGCCAGCAGCCAATCCGGGACAGGGGTTTCACCCCTCCACTTT
TRBV4-3,TRBJ2-7,NA,TRBD1,CASSQVRGQGADEQYF,TGCGCCAGCAGCCAAGTGAGGGGACAGGGGGCCGACGAGCAGTACTTC
TRBV7-8,TRBJ1-1,once,NA,CASSLNREYEAFF,TGTGCCAGCAGCTTGAACAGGGAGTATGAAGCTTTCTTT
TRBV28,TRBJ1-2,NA,NA,CASTGHNYGYTF,TGTGCCAGCACCGGACATAACTATGGCTACACCTTC
TRBV19,TRBJ2-2,once,TRBD1,CASRGGTGSYTGELFF,TGTGCCAGTAGGGGTGGGACAGGGTCCTACACCGGGGAGCTGTTTTTT
TRBV5-4,TRBJ2-2,NA,NA,CASSLSTANTGELFF,TGTGCCAGCAGCTTGTCGACTGCGAACACCGGGGAGCTGTTTTTT
TRBV5-1,TRBJ1-2,NA,NA,CASSLDSGNYGYTF,TGCGCCAGCAGCTTGGATTCAGGGAACTATGGCTACACCTTC
TRBV6-7,TRBJ1-1,NA,NA,CASTLTNRINRRTNTEAFF,TGTGCCAGCACCCTGACAAACAGGATAAACAGACGAACGAACACTGAAGCTTTCTTT
TRBV4-3,TRBJ1-4,NA,NA,CASSQQGNNEKLFF,TGCGCCAGCAGCCAACAGGGGAATAATGAAAAACTGTTTTTT
TRBV29-1,TRBJ1-3,once,NA,CSVDRSGSGNTIYF,TGCAGCGTTGATAGAAGTGGCTCTGGAAACACCATATATTTT
TRBV5-1,TRBJ2-1,NA,NA,CASGVAGRSYNEQFF,TGCGCCAGCGGAGTGGCGGGTCGATCCTACAATGAGCAGTTCTTC
TRBV7-9,TRBJ2-1,NA,NA,CASSFSGTRENEQFF,TGTGCCAGCAGCTTTTCCGGGACACGGGAAAATGAGCAGTTCTTC
TRBV11-2,TRBJ2-2,NA,NA,CASSSQGMAGELFF,TGTGCCAGCAGCTCCCAGGGTATGGCCGGGGAGCTGTTTTTT
TRBV9,TRBJ2-5,NA,NA,CASSPGTSGETQYF,TGTGCCAGCAGCCCCGGCACCAGCGGGGAGACCCAGTACTTC
TRBV10-3,TRBJ2-3,once,TRBD2,CAISHPLAGAPDTQYF,TGTGCCATCAGTCATCCACTAGCGGGAGCCCCAGATACGCAGTATTTT
TRBV9,TRBJ2-3,NA,TRBD2,CASSVGLAGGPTDTQYF,TGTGCCAGCAGCGTAGGGCTAGCGGGAGGGCCTACAGATACGCAGTATTTT
TRBV5-4,TRBJ2-1,NA,TRBD2,CASTPMGLAGQGQFF,TGTGCCAGCACCCCCATGGGGCTAGCGGGACAAGGACAGTTCTTC
TRBV5-1,TRBJ2-7,NA,TRBD2,CASSLGLAGNPNYEQYF,TGCGCCAGCAGCTTGGGACTAGCGGGGAACCCGAACTACGAGCAGTACTTC